Shown below are 21 T cell receptor beta chains from a single sample sequenced in a study of T cell responses to AZD1222 COVID-19 vaccine. The method was immunoSEQ multiplex PCR; TCRdb's version includes in-frame clones alone and lacks a portion of them. The sample lists 110,000 or so clones; 91% were seen once. The sequenced sample was peripheral blood, obtained on day 0 of AZD1222 vaccination. The receptors derive from an adult in good health.

V usage is TRBV5-6 and J usage is TRBJ1-1; no firm D call. This CDR3 has 15 amino acids. Germline CDR1 is SGHDT and CDR2 is YYEEEE. V was clipped by 2 bases and J by 10 bases, with 21 bases between them. The CDR3 sequence is CASSFSIAPSDGAFF. As DNA, the CDR3 is TGTGCCAGCAGCTTTTCTATAGCCCCGTCCGACGGAGCTTTCTTT.

The V gene is TRBV30, the J gene TRBJ2-2, with D possibly matching TRBD1 (6 bases). V lost 3 bases to trimming and J lost 0 bases, with 14 bases between them. This CDR3 contains 16 residues. Germline CDR1 GTSNPN, CDR2 SVGIG (reference sequence). Here the CDR3 reads CAWRVPGTSNTGELFF. CDR3 nucleotides: TGTGCCTGGAGAGTCCCCGGGACATCGAACACCGGGGAGCTGTTTTTT.

Points on this clone: This sample includes further DNA sequences coding for the same CDR3. The V and J genes are TRBV13 and TRBJ1-2; no firm D call. Germline V gene lookup returns CDR1 PRHDT and CDR2 FYEKMQ (reference sequence). This CDR3 is built from 12 residues. Deletions cut 4 bases from V and 8 bases from J, with 11 bases between. As DNA, the CDR3 is TGTGCCAGCAGCTATCGCTTCGGGGGCTACACCTTC. Translating it yields CASSYRFGGYTF.

The V and J genes are TRBV28 and TRBJ2-3, with TRBD1 identical over 9 bases. CDR1 is MDHEN, CDR2 SYDVKM, per germline. The CDR3 runs to 16 residues. V lost 1 base and J lost 3; bases outside the gene matches: 5. CDR3 sequence reads: CASSLLGTGKTDTQYF. The CDR3 DNA sequence: TGTGCCAGCAGTTTATTGGGGACAGGGAAAACAGATACGCAGTATTTT. The complete variable domain, with remaining parts taken from reference TRBV28 and TRBJ2-3, reads DVKVTQSSRYLVKRTGEKVFLECVQDMDHENMFWYRQDPGLGLRLIYFSYDVKMKEKGDIPEGYSVSREKKERFSLILESASTNQTSMYLCASSLLGTGKTDTQYFGPGTRLTVL.

This clone is deemed medium-sized. The chain carries TRBV28 and TRBJ1-1, with D uncertain. This CDR3 spans 15 amino acids. Trimming cost V 2 bases and J 5 bases, with 15 bases left between them. The germline V gene encodes CDR1 MDHEN and CDR2 SYDVKM. CDR3 sequence reads: CASSLEPDAWTEAFF. DNA of the CDR3: TGTGCCAGCAGTTTAGAGCCAGATGCATGGACTGAAGCTTTCTTT.

This clone was seen a handful of times. The CDR3 loop is CASSSTGDQPQHF. CDR3 bases: TGTGCCAGCAGTTCGACAGGGGATCAGCCCCAGCATTTT. V usage is TRBV12-3 or TRBV12-4 and J usage is TRBJ1-5, with 8 bases lining up with TRBD1. V lost 4 bases and J lost 5; bases outside the gene matches: 1. This CDR3 has 13 residues.

In nucleotides, the CDR3 is TGTGCCAGCTCACCAAATCGTCAGGACAACTATGGCTACACCTTC. Protein: CASSPNRQDNYGYTF. The J gene is TRBJ1-2, the V gene TRBV18; D is unclear. V was pared by 2 bases and J by 2 bases, with 12 bases between. The CDR3 covers 15 residues. The germline V gene encodes CDR1 KGHSH and CDR2 LQKENI.

This chain links TRBV7-2 with TRBJ1-5; the D is unclear. From germline, CDR1 is SGHTA and CDR2 FQGNSA. The CDR3 runs 15 residues. V lost 3 bases, J lost 2 bases, and 11 bases lay in between. In DNA form, the CDR3 reads TGTGCCAGCAGCTTCCACACGGTAGGCAATCAGCCCCAGCATTTT. Protein: CASSFHTVGNQPQHF. Looking up the rest from reference TRBV7-2 and TRBJ1-5 gives the full variable domain: GAGVSQSPSNKVTEKGKDVELRCDPISGHTALYWYRQSLGQGLEFLIYFQGNSAPDKSGLPSDRFSAERTGGSVSTLTIQRTQQEDSAVYLCASSFHTVGNQPQHFGDGTRLSIL.

The chain combines TRBV6-6 with TRBJ1-1, with TRBD1 identical over 7 bases. The CDR3 runs 15 residues. J gave up 3 bases and V 0 bases, and 4 bases lay outside the gene matches. Germline V gene lookup returns CDR1 MNHNY and CDR2 SVGAGI (reference sequence). In DNA form, the CDR3 reads TGTGCCAGCAGTTACTCTCGACAGGGTGACACTGAAGCTTTCTTT. Protein: CASSYSRQGDTEAFF.

The V call is TRBV18, the J call TRBJ1-6; possibly TRBD1 for D (5 bases). The CDR3 runs to 15 residues. The V gene's germline CDR1 is KGHSH and CDR2 LQKENI. The V end lost 3 bases, the J end lost 10 bases, and 16 bases lay between the germline ends. The CDR3 protein is CASSPTGGAESPLHF. The CDR3 DNA reads TGTGCCAGCTCACCGACGGGAGGGGCGGAATCACCCCTCCACTTT.

CDR3 sequence (DNA): TGTGCCAGTAGTATCGGTGTTCAGCGGACAGATACGCAGTATTTT. The encoded protein is CASSIGVQRTDTQYF. The rearrangement uses TRBV19 and TRBJ2-3; D is perhaps TRBD2 (5 bases). V was pared by 3 bases and J by 3 bases, with 13 bases between. This CDR3 has 15 amino acids. CDR1 and CDR2 from the germline V gene are LNHDA and SQIVND (reference sequence).

The chain joins TRBV3-1 (or the pseudogene TRBV3-2) to TRBJ2-5, with 10 bases aligning to TRBD1. Per the germline V gene, CDR1 is LGHDT and CDR2 is YNNKEL (reference sequence). After removal of 1 base from V and 0 bases from J, the junction contained 2 bases not matched to a gene. This CDR3 has 16 residues. The CDR3 bases are TGTGCCAGCAGCCAAGGGGACAGGGGATACCAAGAGACCCAGTACTTC. This encodes CASSQGDRGYQETQYF.

This sequence joins TRBV21-1 and TRBJ2-3; the table assigns TRBD1, which was not confirmed against the DNA. TRBV21-1 is a documented pseudogene. CDR3 length: 14 residues. The chain's CDR3 is CASSKVGLTDTQYF. DNA for the CDR3: TGTGCCAGCAGCAAAGTGGGCCTCACAGATACGCAGTATTTT.

The chain employs TRBV6-5 and TRBJ2-4; possibly TRBD1 or TRBD2 for D (5 bases each). The CDR3 runs 16 residues. The germline CDR1 and CDR2 sequences are MNHEY and SVGAGI. V lost 4 bases and J lost 1, with 14 bases in between. CDR3 region: CASSLTIEGAKNIQYF. In DNA, the CDR3 is TGTGCCAGCAGTTTAACTATAGAGGGGGCCAAAAACATTCAGTACTTC.

V gene TRBV5-6 combines with J gene TRBJ1-4; weak D call: TRBD1 (5 bases). Germline V CDR1 and CDR2: SGHDT, YYEEEE. This CDR3 is 16 amino acids long. Deletions cut 1 base from V and 2 bases from J, with 12 bases between. The CDR3 nucleotides read TGTGCCAGCAGCTTGTTGGGGCCCGGGACTAATGAAAAACTGTTTTTT. It yields the protein CASSLLGPGTNEKLFF. Full variable domain (outside the CDR3, taken from reference TRBV5-6 and TRBJ1-4): DAGVTQSPTHLIKTRGQQVTLRCSPKSGHDTVSWYQQALGQGPQFIFQYYEEEERQRGNFPDRFSGHQFPNYSSELNVNALLLGDSALYLCASSLLGPGTNEKLFFGSGTQLSVL.

V usage is TRBV6-5 and J usage is TRBJ1-2; D unresolved. Germline CDR1 MNHEY, CDR2 SVGAGI. V dropped 5 bases and J dropped 3 bases, with 13 bases sitting between them. The CDR3 has 14 residues. The CDR3, as DNA: TGTGCCAGCAGTCGCTTTTCCGGTGACTATGGCTACACCTTC. It is translated as CASSRFSGDYGYTF.

The chain uses TRBV19 and TRBJ1-5; tentatively, D is TRBD1 (6 bases). Trimming stripped 5 bases from V and 0 bases from J, with 11 bases between. The CDR3 spans 15 residues. Germline V gene lookup returns CDR1 LNHDA and CDR2 SQIVND (reference sequence). Here the CDR3 reads CASSGWTASNQPQHF. Written as DNA, the CDR3 is TGTGCCAGTAGTGGGTGGACAGCTAGCAATCAGCCCCAGCATTTT.

The V gene is TRBV3-1 (or the pseudogene TRBV3-2), the J gene TRBJ1-5, with 9 bases aligning to TRBD1. Per germline, CDR1 LGHDT and CDR2 YNNKEL (reference sequence). The CDR3 loop spans 15 amino acids. Trimming at V came to 0 bases and at J to 4 bases, leaving 1 base not matched to a gene. CDR3 DNA sequence: TGTGCCAGCAGCCAAGAGACAGGGGGGAATCAGCCCCAGCATTTT. Translation: CASSQETGGNQPQHF.

V gene TRBV19 combines with J gene TRBJ1-1; D is possibly TRBD1 (5 bases). The CDR3 is 15 residues long. The V end lost 7 bases, the J end lost 4 bases, and 19 bases lay between the germline ends. Germline assignment: CDR1 LNHDA and CDR2 SQIVND (reference sequence). The CDR3 region is CASTSRGQGGTEAFF. The CDR3 DNA sequence: TGTGCCAGTACTTCAAGGGGCCAGGGAGGCACTGAAGCTTTCTTT.

The DNA of the CDR3 is TGCAGCGTTGAAAGCAGCTATGGCTACACCTTC. The encoded protein is CSVESSYGYTF. This chain joins TRBV29-1 and TRBJ1-2; the D is unclear. This CDR3 spans 11 amino acids. V shed 2 bases and J shed 4 bases, with 5 bases lying between them. Germline V gives CDR1 SQVTM, CDR2 ANQGSEA.

The chain combines TRBV6-1 with TRBJ2-7, with D possibly being TRBD2 (6 bases). There are 15 residues in the CDR3. Germline V gene lookup returns CDR1 MNHNS and CDR2 SASEGT. Trimming cost V 2 bases and J 2 bases, with 13 bases left between them. This CDR3 is CASSEFGGLTYEQYF. The DNA of the CDR3 is TGTGCCAGCAGTGAATTTGGGGGACTTACCTACGAGCAGTACTTC.